This TCR beta chain came from a study of blood T cells in healthy people across ages. Study conclusions and caveats: Both naive CD4+ cell counts and diversity were greater in long-lived donors than in aged donors. As age increased, TCR beta diversity per million T cells fell in a roughly linear fashion.

Together with a sample-barcoded 5' primer, a J-beta primer mix was included in a second PCR lasting about 7 to 11 cycles. Every sample gave at least 2.5 million paired-end reads containing CDR3. MiXCR, run by TCRdb on the 5' RACE reads, gives a single entry per CDR3 protein. The sample holds under 800,000 distinct CDR3 sequences, roughly two fifths seen once. This clonotype was observed a few times. The antigen is unknown. This CDR3 region has 15 residues. Looked up from germline, CDR1 is SGDLS and CDR2 is YYNGEE. The clonotype comes from a woman in her fifties or sixties in good health. The chain joins TRBV9 to TRBJ2-4, with D perhaps TRBD1 (6 bases). The DNA end lines up better with TRBJ2-7; the J call may be wrong. The material sequenced was blood. Here the CDR3 reads CASSVLEQGMGEQYF. CDR3 DNA sequence: TGTGCCAGCAGCGTACTTGAACAGGGAATGGGCGAGCAGTACTTC.